This T cell receptor beta chain was obtained from a study of OX40 agonist ivuxolimab in advanced cancers. Overall study context: Aged roughly 23 to 80 with a mean of about 63 years, they were almost 85% male. General study findings and limits: Expansion of clones was among the lowest in partial responders at 0.1-3.0 mg/kg.

Profiled with immunoSEQ multiplex PCR; TCRdb holds only in-frame clones, not every one. The sample carries tens of thousands of clones, approximately 84% recorded once. Note on this clone: The antigen is undetermined.

Per germline, CDR1 SNHLY and CDR2 FYNNEI. Trimming took 7 bases from V and 2 from J; bases not matched to a gene: 7. CDR3 length: 15 residues. This TCR was recovered from an adult with an advanced solid tumor such as melanoma, head and neck, liver or kidney cancer. The chain combines TRBV2 with TRBJ2-7, with TRBD2 identical over 11 bases. The specimen was CD4+ or CD8+ T cells sorted from blood, collected in a trial of the OX40 agonist ivuxolimab. CDR3 in amino acids: CASNLAGGGTYEQYF. The CDR3 region has the DNA TGTGCCAGCAATTTAGCGGGAGGGGGCACCTACGAGCAGTACTTC.